This T cell receptor (beta chain) derives from a study of OX40 agonist ivuxolimab in advanced cancers. Trimming took off 3 bases at V and 3 bases at J, with 15 bases between the two ends. Germline V gene data show CDR1 as SGDLS and CDR2 as YYNGEE. The CDR3 length is 16 residues. The data were produced by immunoSEQ multiplex PCR, yet TCRdb's version contains in-frame clones alone and is incomplete. The data hold over 80,000 clones, with 87% observed a single time. The TCR comes from an adult with an advanced solid tumor such as melanoma, head and neck, liver or kidney cancer. J is TRBJ2-2 and V is TRBV9; a possible D gene is TRBD1 (6 bases). The sample consisted of CD4+ or CD8+ T cells sorted from blood, taken in a trial of the OX40 agonist ivuxolimab. CDR3: CASSARGSRDTGELFF. CDR3 bases: TGTGCCAGCAGCGCCAGGGGCTCTCGGGACACCGGGGAGCTGTTTTTT.